One sample yielded the 15 T cell receptor beta chains listed below, sequenced in a study of Ad26.COV2.S vaccination and SARS-CoV-2 variants. Libraries were prepared by immunoSEQ multiplex PCR; TCRdb keeps only in-frame clonotypes and omits some of them. Found here are some 350,000 clones, about 92% of them singletons; the top ten hold 3.9%. The material was peripheral blood, obtained after recovery from COVID-19. The receptors here all came from a human donor who had recovered from COVID-19.

This chain joins TRBV9 and TRBJ1-6; 9 bases are a match to TRBD1. V lost 5 bases, J lost 9 bases, and 9 bases stayed unmatched. Germline loops: CDR1 SGDLS, CDR2 YYNGEE. This CDR3 spans 15 amino acids. CDR3 residues: CASSARTGEGSPLHF. DNA for the CDR3: TGTGCCAGCAGTGCTAGGACAGGGGAAGGTTCACCCCTCCACTTT.

Turning to this clone: Other DNA sequences in this specimen translate into the identical CDR3. The chain carries TRBV9 and TRBJ2-5; D unresolved. The CDR3 sequence is 14 residues long. Germline lookup yields CDR1 SGDLS and CDR2 YYNGEE. Between the trimmed V and J ends, which lost 0 bases and 2 bases, there was a span of 8 bases. CDR3 coding DNA: TGTGCCAGCAGCGTAGCTGTAGGGCAAGAGACCCAGTACTTC. It encodes CASSVAVGQETQYF. Variable domain in full (rest from reference TRBV9 and TRBJ2-5): DSGVTQTPKHLITATGQRVTLRCSPRSGDLSVYWYQQSLDQGLQFLIQYYNGEERAKGNILERFSAQQFPDLHSELNLSSLELGDSALYFCASSVAVGQETQYFGPGTRLLVL.

This chain links TRBV9 with TRBJ2-1; D uncertain. V was cut by 0 bases and J by 6 bases, with 10 bases left in between. The CDR3 spans 14 residues. Germline CDR1 is SGDLS and CDR2 is YYNGEE. The CDR3 reads CASSVVDVRNEQFF. CDR3 sequence (DNA): TGTGCCAGCAGCGTAGTAGACGTCCGCAATGAGCAGTTCTTC.

The CDR3 DNA reads as TGTGCTAGTGGCCGGTCGGATAAGGAAACCGGGGAGCTGTTTTTT. This sequence encodes CASGRSDKETGELFF. The gene calls are TRBV12-5 and TRBJ2-2; D is undetermined. The CDR3 is 15 amino acids. Germline CDR1 and CDR2: LGHNT and FRNRAP. V was clipped by 6 bases and J by 5 bases, with 16 bases between them.

The chain recombines TRBV10-2 with TRBJ1-6; D uncertain. The germline gives CDR1 WSHSY, CDR2 SAAADI. The V gene lost 5 bases and the J gene lost 6 bases, with 8 bases spanning the gap. CDR3 size: 13 residues. The CDR3: CASSQTVNSPLHF. DNA for the CDR3: TGCGCCAGCAGTCAAACAGTTAATTCACCCCTCCACTTT.

The chain has TRBV4-2 and TRBJ2-3; D is possibly TRBD2 (6 bases). This CDR3 is built from 18 residues. V lost 1 base, J lost 5 bases, and 22 bases lay in between. Germline V lookup: CDR1 LGHNA, CDR2 YNFKEQ. The CDR3 sequence is CASSQGEGLKKPQDTQYF. The DNA for the CDR3 is TGTGCCAGCAGCCAAGGAGAGGGACTTAAGAAACCACAAGATACGCAGTATTTT.

This sequence joins TRBV9 and TRBJ1-1; perhaps TRBD1 as D (5 bases). The V end was cut by 5 bases, the J end by 3 bases, with 14 bases between. The CDR3 loop spans 14 amino acids. CDR1 is SGDLS, CDR2 YYNGEE, per germline. CDR3 region: CASSAGTADTEAFF. The CDR3 nucleotides read TGTGCCAGCAGTGCAGGGACCGCGGACACTGAAGCTTTCTTT.

This chain uses TRBV3-1 (or the pseudogene TRBV3-2) with TRBJ2-7; 10 positions agree with TRBD1. Germline V gene data show CDR1 as LGHDT and CDR2 as YNNKEL (reference sequence). The J segment lost 4 bases and the V segment lost 3 bases, leaving 3 bases of the junction unmatched. The CDR3 runs to 14 residues. This CDR3 is CASSQGQGFYEQYF. The CDR3 DNA follows: TGTGCCAGCAGCCAGGGACAGGGGTTTTACGAGCAGTACTTC.

This rearrangement joins TRBV6-5 to TRBJ2-7; 9 bases align to TRBD1. In germline, CDR1 is MNHEY, CDR2 SVGAGI. This CDR3 has 14 residues. Trimming removed 2 bases from V and 3 bases from J; junction bases left unmatched: 2. The CDR3 reads CASSYGGQGYEQYF. In DNA form, the CDR3 reads TGTGCCAGCAGTTACGGGGGACAGGGCTACGAGCAGTACTTC.

The chain carries TRBV9 and TRBJ2-3, with a weak D call TRBD2 (5 bases). From germline, CDR1 is SGDLS and CDR2 YYNGEE. The V gene lost 0 bases and the J gene lost 5 bases, with 13 bases spanning the gap. CDR3 length equals 15 residues. This CDR3 is CASSVVGGAGDTQYF. CDR3 DNA: TGTGCCAGCAGCGTAGTCGGAGGCGCGGGAGATACGCAGTATTTT.

The J gene is TRBJ1-2, the V gene TRBV2; D not certain. This CDR3 is built from 11 residues. From germline, CDR1 is SNHLY and CDR2 FYNNEI. V lost 6 bases to trimming and J lost 5 bases, with 7 bases between them. This chain's CDR3 is CASRLGYGYTF. The CDR3, as DNA: TGTGCCAGCAGACTAGGGTATGGCTACACCTTC.

The chain uses TRBV10-3 and TRBJ1-3; no definite D call. Trimming removed 4 bases from V and 4 bases from J, with 14 bases in between. The CDR3 covers 15 residues. Germline V gene sequence: CDR1 ENHRY, CDR2 SYGVKD. This chain's CDR3 is CAISGSGLNGNTIYF. Written as DNA, the CDR3 is TGTGCCATCAGTGGCTCGGGGTTGAACGGAAACACCATATATTTT.

The CDR3 protein is CASSRSGDFSYEQYF. DNA for the CDR3: TGCGCCAGCAGCCGTAGCGGGGATTTCTCCTACGAGCAGTACTTC. The rearrangement joins TRBV4-1 to TRBJ2-7, with TRBD2 identical over 8 bases. J gave up 0 bases and V 4 bases, and 5 bases lay outside the gene matches. CDR1 MGHRA and CDR2 YSYEKL come from the germline V gene. There are 15 residues in the CDR3.

V gene TRBV11-2 combines with J gene TRBJ2-5; the D is unclear. The germline V and J ends were trimmed by 1 base and 2 bases, with 14 bases remaining between them. This CDR3 comprises 16 residues. CDR1 is SGHAT and CDR2 is FQNNGV in the germline V gene. The CDR3, as DNA: TGTGCCAGCAGCTTAGCAGCCGTCCAGTCACAAGAGACCCAGTACTTC. As protein: CASSLAAVQSQETQYF.

The V and J genes are TRBV5-1 and TRBJ2-3, with 11 bases lining up with TRBD1. With V trimmed by 4 bases and J by 3 bases, 4 bases remained unmatched. In germline, CDR1 is SGHRS, CDR2 YFSETQ. CDR3 length equals 15 residues. CDR3 sequence: CASSPDRGQTDTQYF. CDR3 DNA sequence: TGCGCCAGCAGCCCGGACAGGGGGCAGACAGATACGCAGTATTTT. Full variable domain (missing parts from reference TRBV5-1 and TRBJ2-3): KAGVTQTPRYLIKTRGQQVTLSCSPISGHRSVSWYQQTPGQGLQFLFEYFSETQRNKGNFPGRFSGRQFSNSRSEMNVSTLELGDSALYLCASSPDRGQTDTQYFGPGTRLTVL.